These 24 T cell receptor beta chains came from one sample sequenced in a study of T cells in localized non-small cell lung cancer. Assay: immunoSEQ multiplex PCR; the TCRdb copy retains only in-frame clones and omits some. The sample includes around 33,000 clones, roughly 87% of them seen just once. This material consisted of peripheral blood, taken before any cancer treatment. These receptor sequences come from a woman aged 35 to 70 with stage I lung adenocarcinoma.

The chain has TRBV10-3 and TRBJ1-2; TRBD1 matches 8 bases. CDR1 and CDR2 (germline): ENHRY, SYGVKD. The CDR3 contains 14 residues. Trimming took 10 bases from V and 3 from J; bases not matched to a gene: 10. The CDR3 DNA follows: TGTGCCACCTCGCAAGGGACAGGCGACTATGGCTACACCTTC. Translated: CATSQGTGDYGYTF.

There are a few counts of this clone. The chain links TRBV4-2 to TRBJ1-6; D is undetermined. V shed 3 bases and J shed 10 bases, with 10 bases lying between them. CDR1 and CDR2 (germline): LGHNA, YNFKEQ. The CDR3 has 13 amino acids. CDR3: CASSHSLTSPLHF. CDR3 sequence (DNA): TGTGCCAGCAGCCACTCTTTGACATCACCCCTCCACTTT.

The rearrangement links TRBV7-3 to TRBJ2-6; possibly TRBD1 for D (6 bases). Germline values: CDR1 SGHTA, CDR2 FQGTGA. The CDR3 runs 16 residues. V was clipped by 3 bases and J by 4 bases, with 13 bases between them. CDR3 in DNA: TGTGCCAGCAGCTTGCAATCAGGGGTAGGGGCCAACGTCCTGACTTTC. This translates into CASSLQSGVGANVLTF.

The chain recombines TRBV6-6 with TRBJ1-1; 8 bases fit TRBD1. Trimming at V came to 6 bases and at J to 3 bases, leaving 6 bases not matched to a gene. The CDR3 totals 14 residues. The germline gives CDR1 MNHNY, CDR2 SVGAGI (reference sequence). CDR3 bases: TGTGCCAGCAGGACAGGGGAAGGTTACACTGAAGCTTTCTTT. Translated: CASRTGEGYTEAFF.

The V call is TRBV27, the J call TRBJ1-6; TRBD1 matches 7 bases. Germline V gene data show CDR1 as MNHEY and CDR2 as SMNVEV (reference sequence). This CDR3 spans 15 amino acids. The V and J ends lost 5 bases and 10 bases, in that order; junction bases with no gene match: 11. For the CDR3, the DNA is TGTGCCAGCAGTCCCCGGCCAGGGGGTCAGTCACCCCTCCACTTT. This encodes CASSPRPGGQSPLHF.

The chain uses TRBV28 and TRBJ2-3, with unresolved D. The CDR3 extends over 20 amino acids. V was cut by 3 bases and J by 4 bases, with 29 bases left in between. The germline V gene has CDR1 MDHEN and CDR2 SYDVKM. In nucleotides, the CDR3 is TGTGCCAGCAGTTTCTCCCGATTTACGGGTCAATCAACGGCAGCAGATACGCAGTATTTT. It yields the protein CASSFSRFTGQSTAADTQYF.

The chain is built from TRBV28 and TRBJ1-5; maybe TRBD1 (5 bases). The germline V gene has CDR1 MDHEN and CDR2 SYDVKM. The CDR3 covers 16 residues. Trimming pared 2 bases from V and 5 bases from J, leaving 16 bases between. The CDR3 DNA sequence: TGTGCCAGCAGTTTAATTACGTCGGGGGGGTATCAGCCCCAGCATTTT. Its translation: CASSLITSGGYQPQHF.

The chain links TRBV30 to TRBJ2-1; the match to TRBD1 covers 10 bases. The CDR3 is 16 amino acids. Germline V lookup: CDR1 GTSNPN, CDR2 SVGIG (reference sequence). With V trimmed by 5 bases and J by 0 bases, 7 bases remained unmatched. Here the CDR3 DNA reads TGTGCCTGGGAGGCCGGGACAGGGGTCTCCTACAATGAGCAGTTCTTC. Its translation: CAWEAGTGVSYNEQFF.

The chain joins TRBV5-1 to TRBJ1-5; D not certain. V was cut by 4 bases and J by 11 bases, with 10 bases left in between. The CDR3 is made up of 11 amino acids. From germline, CDR1 is SGHRS and CDR2 YFSETQ. The CDR3 region has the DNA TGCGCCAGCAGCCCCGGCGCAGCCCAGCATTTT. Its protein product is CASSPGAAQHF.

V usage is TRBV10-1 and J usage is TRBJ2-6; D gene ambiguous. Germline CDR1 and CDR2: WNHNN and SYGVQD (reference sequence). This CDR3 is built from 17 residues. V gave up 3 bases and J gave up 3 bases, with 15 bases separating them. CDR3 coding DNA: TGCGCCAGCAGTGATTCGACGACCCTGAGTGGGGCCAACGTCCTGACTTTC. This translates into CASSDSTTLSGANVLTF.

This clone was seen a handful of times. The rearrangement uses TRBV25-1 and TRBJ1-4; D is ambiguous. Germline V gene sequence: CDR1 MGHDK, CDR2 SYGVNS. The CDR3 length is 17 residues. V lost 4 bases and J 0 bases, leaving 15 bases between the germline ends. In DNA form, the CDR3 reads TGTGCCAGCAGTGGTGACGGGAGCTTTGCAACTAATGAAAAACTGTTTTTT. It codes for CASSGDGSFATNEKLFF.

This sequence joins TRBV18 and TRBJ1-1; 7 bases are a match to TRBD1. This CDR3 is built from 16 residues. With 1 base clipped from V and 4 bases from J, the junction kept 9 bases outside the gene matches. The germline V gene has CDR1 KGHSH and CDR2 LQKENI. The DNA of the CDR3 is TGTGCCAGCTCACCACGGGGTTGGGCAGGGGGCACTGAAGCTTTCTTT. It codes for CASSPRGWAGGTEAFF. The complete variable domain, with remaining parts taken from reference TRBV18 and TRBJ1-1, reads NAGVMQNPRHLVRRRGQEARLRCSPMKGHSHVYWYRQLPEEGLKFMVYLQKENIIDESGMPKERFSAEFPKEGPSILRIQQVVRGDSAAYFCASSPRGWAGGTEAFFGQGTRLTVV.

The V gene is TRBV5-1, the J gene TRBJ2-3, with 11 nucleotides matching TRBD2. Germline CDR1 reads SGHRS; CDR2 reads YFSETQ. The CDR3 has 16 amino acids. Trimming removed 2 bases from V and 1 base from J; junction bases left unmatched: 3. CDR3 residues: CASSLGLAGRTDTQYF. CDR3 DNA sequence: TGCGCCAGCAGCTTAGGACTAGCGGGTCGCACAGATACGCAGTATTTT.

This rearrangement joins TRBV7-9 to TRBJ1-1; weak D call: TRBD1 (5 bases). This CDR3 has 12 amino acids. V shed 2 bases and J shed 4 bases, with 5 bases lying between them. Germline assignment: CDR1 SEHNR and CDR2 FQNEAQ (reference sequence). CDR3 DNA sequence: TGTGCCAGCAGCTTAAGGGGCACTGAAGCTTTCTTT. This codes for CASSLRGTEAFF.

The chain combines TRBV6-5 with TRBJ2-3; D may be TRBD2 (6 bases). The V end was cut by 6 bases, the J end by 3 bases, with 16 bases between. The CDR3 consists of 15 residues. Per germline, CDR1 MNHEY and CDR2 SVGAGI. The CDR3 region is CASRNTRLGTDTQYF. CDR3 DNA: TGTGCCAGCAGAAACACGAGACTAGGAACAGATACGCAGTATTTT.

The CDR3 DNA reads TGTGCCAGCAGCGAAGGACCTACAGGGATGGGTGGCTACACCTTC. Translating gives CASSEGPTGMGGYTF. The chain combines TRBV11-3 with TRBJ1-2, with D possibly being TRBD1 (6 bases). V was cut by 5 bases and J by 7 bases, with 20 bases left in between. The CDR3 loop spans 15 amino acids. Germline CDR1 and CDR2: SGHNT and YENEEA.

This sequence joins TRBV5-1 and TRBJ1-4; D ambiguous. Germline V gives CDR1 SGHRS, CDR2 YFSETQ. Trimming removed 2 bases at V and 4 bases at J, with 12 bases between. The CDR3 has 15 residues. DNA of the CDR3: TGCGCCAGCAGCTTTGACGTACGAAATAATGAAAAACTGTTTTTT. Encoded protein: CASSFDVRNNEKLFF.

The rearrangement joins TRBV2 to TRBJ1-5, with D unresolved. This CDR3 comprises 12 residues. V lost 8 bases and J lost 7, with 12 bases in between. The germline V gene encodes CDR1 SNHLY and CDR2 FYNNEI. Written as DNA, the CDR3 is TGTGCCAGCGCCGAAGCGGGGCAGCCCCAGCATTTT. Its protein is CASAEAGQPQHF.

This clone has more than one count but fewer than ten. The chain's CDR3 is CASSLERPTLGAEAFF. The DNA for the CDR3 is TGTGCCAGCAGCTTAGAGCGGCCGACCTTGGGTGCTGAAGCTTTCTTT. V gene TRBV7-2 combines with J gene TRBJ1-1; D not certain. Per the germline V gene, CDR1 is SGHTA and CDR2 is FQGNSA. V was pared by 1 base and J by 6 bases, with 18 bases between. The length of the CDR3 is 16 residues.

The chain combines TRBV7-2 with TRBJ1-5; weak D call: TRBD1 (6 bases). This CDR3 comprises 17 residues. The V end lost 1 base, the J end lost 3 bases, and 16 bases lay between the germline ends. CDR1 is SGHTA and CDR2 is FQGNSA in the germline V gene. The CDR3 sequence is CASSLGGLAIPNQPQHF. CDR3 nucleotide sequence: TGTGCCAGCAGCTTAGGGGGGCTCGCAATCCCCAATCAGCCCCAGCATTTT.

The CDR3 DNA sequence: TGTGCCAGCAGTGGGCCTGGGACGGACCCGTATTTT. Translation: CASSGPGTDPYF. The chain combines TRBV6-5 with TRBJ2-3, with D perhaps TRBD1 or TRBD2 (5 bases each). This CDR3 has 12 residues. Germline CDR1 reads MNHEY; CDR2 reads SVGAGI. V was clipped by 5 bases and J by 14 bases, with 17 bases between them.

V and J are TRBV2 and TRBJ2-3; no definite D call. CDR1 and CDR2 from the germline V gene are SNHLY and FYNNEI. The V end lost 6 bases, the J end lost 0 bases, and 13 bases lay between the germline ends. The CDR3 runs 15 residues. The chain's CDR3 is CASSEDVASTDTQYF. CDR3 sequence (DNA): TGTGCCAGCAGCGAGGACGTAGCTAGCACAGATACGCAGTATTTT.

The chain couples TRBV7-2 to TRBJ2-1; D unclear. CDR3 length equals 16 residues. The germline V and J ends were trimmed by 5 bases and 0 bases, with 14 bases remaining between them. Germline CDR1 reads SGHTA; CDR2 reads FQGNSA. The CDR3 loop reads CASSVNSLSSYNEQFF. The CDR3 DNA reads as TGTGCCAGCAGCGTAAACTCTTTGAGCTCCTACAATGAGCAGTTCTTC.

This clone appeared a few times. The J gene is TRBJ1-1, the V gene TRBV15; no clear D. The V gene lost 0 bases and the J gene lost 1 base, with 6 bases spanning the gap. The CDR3 runs to 14 residues. Germline V gene lookup returns CDR1 LNHNV and CDR2 YYDKDF (reference sequence). The CDR3 DNA reads as TGTGCCACCAGCAGAGATCGGGGGAACACTGAAGCTTTCTTT. Protein: CATSRDRGNTEAFF.